The T cell receptor (beta chain) described here comes from a study of blood T cells in healthy people across ages. Donation came from healthy Caucasian individuals in Russia who were aged about 6 to 100. At least 6 million PBMCs were isolated per sample. The second PCR ran roughly 6 to 11 cycles with a sample-barcoded 5' primer and J-beta primers. TCRdb processed the 5' RACE reads anew with MiXCR; each CDR3 protein has one entry. The sample shows over a million distinct CDR3 sequences, 35% to 45% of them seen only once. A remark on this clonotype: Antigen unknown.

Overall study results and limits: A greater number of naive CD4+ cells and higher diversity distinguished long-lived donors from aged donors. Age advanced and TCR beta diversity per million T cells fell, roughly linearly.

Germline-derived CDR1 and CDR2 are SGHRS and YFSETQ. V lost 2 bases to trimming and J lost 0 bases; unmatched junction nucleotides: 8. The length of the CDR3 is 17 residues. The rearrangement uses TRBV5-1 and TRBJ2-3, with TRBD2 identical over 8 bases. The sequence derives from a young woman in good health. The specimen sequenced was blood. The CDR3 DNA sequence: TGCGCCAGCAGCTTTCGCGGGGGGACAACTAGCACAGATACGCAGTATTTT. Translating gives CASSFRGGTTSTDTQYF.